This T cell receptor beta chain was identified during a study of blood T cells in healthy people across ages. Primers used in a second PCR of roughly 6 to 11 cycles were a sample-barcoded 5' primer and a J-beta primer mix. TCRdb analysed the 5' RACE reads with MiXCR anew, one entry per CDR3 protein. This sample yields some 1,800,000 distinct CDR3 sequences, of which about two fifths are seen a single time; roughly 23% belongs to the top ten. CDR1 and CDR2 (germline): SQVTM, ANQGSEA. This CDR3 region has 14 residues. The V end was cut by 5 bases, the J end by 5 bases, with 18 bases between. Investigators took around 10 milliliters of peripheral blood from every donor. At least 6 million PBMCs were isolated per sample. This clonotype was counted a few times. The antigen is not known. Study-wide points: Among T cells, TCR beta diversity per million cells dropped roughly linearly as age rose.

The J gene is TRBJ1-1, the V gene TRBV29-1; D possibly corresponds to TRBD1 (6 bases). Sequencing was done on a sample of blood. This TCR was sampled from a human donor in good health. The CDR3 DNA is TGCAGCGTTAGGAGGGGGGGGGGTACGACTGAAGCTTTCTTT. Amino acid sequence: CSVRRGGGTTEAFF.